Listed here are 18 T cell receptor beta chains from one sample, sequenced in a study of Ad26.COV2.S vaccination and SARS-CoV-2 variants. Measured with immunoSEQ multiplex PCR; TCRdb has only the in-frame clones, and not every one. The sample lists some 350,000 clones, about 91% seen once, with roughly 3.9% in the top ten. The sample was peripheral blood, taken after recovery from COVID-19. The source of these receptors is a human donor who had recovered from COVID-19.

This clone was seen a handful of times. The chain combines TRBV2 with TRBJ1-5, with D uncertain. The CDR3 runs to 15 residues. Looked up from germline, CDR1 is SNHLY and CDR2 is FYNNEI. Deletions cut 7 bases from V and 0 bases from J, with 13 bases between. CDR3 nucleotide sequence: TGTGCCAGCAATCCTACAGACCATAGCAATCAGCCCCAGCATTTT. Amino acids: CASNPTDHSNQPQHF.

This chain joins TRBV6-2 or TRBV6-3 and TRBJ2-3, with no clear D. Deletions cut 6 bases from V and 7 bases from J, with 11 bases between. The CDR3 runs 12 residues. Germline CDR1 is MNHEY and CDR2 is SVGEGT. CDR3 sequence (DNA): TGTGCCAGCAGCAGGACCTCAAATACGCAGTATTTT. Residues: CASSRTSNTQYF.

This chain connects TRBV6-5 to TRBJ1-2, with 7 bases identical to TRBD1. The length of the CDR3 is 12 residues. Trimming took 7 bases from V and 7 from J; bases not matched to a gene: 6. Germline V gives CDR1 MNHEY, CDR2 SVGAGI. The CDR3 reads CASTQGGSGYTF. CDR3 bases: TGTGCCAGCACCCAGGGGGGTAGTGGCTACACCTTC.

The chain joins TRBV25-1 to TRBJ1-2; 7 bases are a match to TRBD1. The V segment lost 2 bases and the J segment 1 base; nucleotides outside the gene matches: 4. This CDR3 has 15 residues. CDR1 MGHDK and CDR2 SYGVNS come from the germline V gene. CDR3 region: CASSEGQGDNYGYTF. The DNA of the CDR3 is TGTGCCAGCAGTGAAGGCCAGGGGGATAACTATGGCTACACCTTC.

The V and J genes are TRBV5-4 and TRBJ1-6, with D unclear. Germline values: CDR1 SGHNT, CDR2 YYREEE (reference sequence). The germline V and J ends were trimmed by 0 bases and 0 bases, with 10 bases remaining between them. CDR3 size: 17 residues. The DNA of the CDR3 is TGTGCCAGCAGCTTGGGGGTACCCAGCTCCTATAATTCACCCCTCCACTTT. This sequence encodes CASSLGVPSSYNSPLHF.

The chain carries TRBV12-3 or TRBV12-4 and TRBJ1-5; D is unclear. V lost 4 bases, J lost 4 bases, and 8 bases lay in between. The CDR3 runs to 13 residues. The CDR3 reads CASSSAGNQPQHF. The CDR3 nucleotides are TGTGCCAGCAGTTCGGCGGGGAATCAGCCCCAGCATTTT.

V and J are TRBV11-2 and TRBJ1-2, with D unclear. The CDR3 sequence is 14 residues long. V was pared by 5 bases and J by 1 base, with 11 bases between. Looked up from germline, CDR1 is SGHAT and CDR2 is FQNNGV. As DNA, the CDR3 is TGTGCCAGCAGCCCCTCAGTAGATAACTATGGCTACACCTTC. Protein: CASSPSVDNYGYTF.

The chain links TRBV7-2 to TRBJ1-1; D is unresolved. From germline, CDR1 is SGHTA and CDR2 FQGNSA. The CDR3 runs to 15 residues. V lost 2 bases to trimming and J lost 0 bases, with 10 bases between them. The CDR3 sequence is CASSLSPVLNTEAFF. CDR3 nucleotides: TGTGCCAGCAGCTTAAGTCCCGTTCTGAACACTGAAGCTTTCTTT.

V and J are TRBV18 and TRBJ1-2; no reliable D call. Between the trimmed V and J ends, which lost 1 base and 6 bases, there was a span of 9 bases. The CDR3 sequence is 13 residues long. Germline-derived CDR1 and CDR2 are KGHSH and LQKENI. The CDR3 sequence is CASSPRDSDGYTF. For the CDR3, the DNA is TGTGCCAGCTCACCACGGGATTCCGATGGCTACACCTTC.

The CDR3 sequence is CASSILTSGGAGTQYF. The CDR3 DNA follows: TGTGCCAGCAGCATACTTACTAGCGGGGGGGCGGGTACGCAGTATTTT. V is TRBV5-4 and J is TRBJ2-3, with 13 bases identical to TRBD2. The CDR3 has 16 amino acids. Germline V gives CDR1 SGHNT, CDR2 YYREEE (reference sequence). V shed 4 bases, J shed 8 bases, and the junction held 10 bases outside the gene matches.

The chain has TRBV5-1 and TRBJ1-2; 10 bases are a match to TRBD1. The CDR3 runs 15 residues. J gave up 2 bases and V 4 bases, and 5 bases lay outside the gene matches. The V gene's germline CDR1 is SGHRS and CDR2 YFSETQ. CDR3 loop: CASSAGTGDNYGYTF. As DNA, the CDR3 is TGCGCCAGCAGCGCCGGGACAGGGGACAACTATGGCTACACCTTC.

The table lists this clone with a count of one. This rearrangement joins TRBV7-9 to TRBJ2-2; 11 nucleotides agree with TRBD2. Trimming removed 3 bases from V and 0 bases from J; junction bases left unmatched: 3. Germline CDR1 and CDR2: SEHNR and FQNEAQ (reference sequence). CDR3 length equals 17 residues. CDR3 coding DNA: TGTGCCAGCAGCTTCGCTAGCGGGGGGACGAACACCGGGGAGCTGTTTTTT. This translates into CASSFASGGTNTGELFF.

This clone was recorded only once. The V gene is TRBV19, the J gene TRBJ2-2; D might be TRBD2 (5 bases). Germline CDR1 and CDR2: LNHDA and SQIVND (reference sequence). V lost 7 bases and J 0 bases, leaving 12 bases between the germline ends. The CDR3 extends over 15 amino acids. Written as DNA, the CDR3 is TGTGCCAGTAAATTCGGAGGCTCGAACACCGGGGAGCTGTTTTTT. Translated, it gives CASKFGGSNTGELFF.

V is TRBV25-1 and J is TRBJ1-4; D is unclear. Trimming stripped 6 bases from V and 11 bases from J, with 16 bases between. Germline assignment: CDR1 MGHDK and CDR2 SYGVNS. The CDR3 has 13 amino acids. The CDR3 sequence: CASSNLGESKLFF. The CDR3 DNA sequence: TGTGCCAGCAGCAACTTAGGAGAGTCGAAACTGTTTTTT. Based on the CDR3 plus reference TRBV25-1 and TRBJ1-4, the full variable domain is EADIYQTPRYLVIGTGKKITLECSQTMGHDKMYWYQQDPGMELHLIHYSYGVNSTEKGDLSSESTVSRIRTEHFPLTLESARPSHTSQYLCASSNLGESKLFFGSGTQLSVL.

The CDR3 here is CASSVGRARDNSPLHF. In nucleotides, the CDR3 is TGTGCCAGCAGCGTAGGCAGGGCCCGCGATAATTCACCCCTCCACTTT. The chain has TRBV9 and TRBJ1-6; tentative D call: TRBD1 (5 bases). CDR1 and CDR2 from the germline V gene are SGDLS and YYNGEE. The V end was cut by 0 bases, the J end by 5 bases, with 12 bases between. This CDR3 is built from 16 residues.

The rearrangement links TRBV6-2 or TRBV6-3 to TRBJ1-2; D might be TRBD1 (5 bases). The CDR3 is 21 amino acids. Looked up from germline, CDR1 is MNHEY and CDR2 is SVGEGT. Between the trimmed V and J ends, which lost 2 bases and 6 bases, there was a span of 34 bases. This chain's CDR3 is CASSYTVMKGVTAFLWDGYTF. Written as DNA, the CDR3 is TGTGCCAGCAGTTACACTGTGATGAAAGGGGTGACAGCGTTTCTGTGGGATGGCTACACCTTC.

The V gene is TRBV5-4, the J gene TRBJ2-5, with TRBD2 as a possible D gene (6 bases). Germline V gene sequence: CDR1 SGHNT, CDR2 YYREEE (reference sequence). There are 16 residues in the CDR3. V was pared by 0 bases and J by 0 bases, with 12 bases between. CDR3 loop: CASSLGQWGDQETQYF. In nucleotides, the CDR3 is TGTGCCAGCAGCTTGGGGCAGTGGGGGGACCAAGAGACCCAGTACTTC.

The genes are TRBV19 and TRBJ1-3; D remains unclear. Per germline, CDR1 LNHDA and CDR2 SQIVND (reference sequence). This CDR3 is 15 amino acids long. Trimming took off 5 bases at V and 0 bases at J, with 11 bases between the two ends. The CDR3 sequence: CASSVLAASGNTIYF. The CDR3 nucleotides read TGTGCCAGTAGTGTCCTTGCCGCCTCTGGAAACACCATATATTTT.